The sample holds one count of the clone carrying this TCR beta chain. The antigen is unknown. Different DNA sequences within this sample yield the same CDR3. These data are taken from a study of Tregs in tolerant kidney transplant recipients. Study-wide results and caveats: No direct test of biological reproducibility was done here. The most relevant donor-specific Treg TCRbeta repertoire apparently came from expansion with activated donor B cells. Validation in larger populations is needed because few patients were studied.

Sequencing used immunoSEQ multiplex PCR; TCRdb keeps in-frame clones, though not all of them. The data show 110,000 or so clones, about 90% seen once. The clonotype comes from a human donor in good health. Specimen: CD4+ T cells from blood.

The CDR3 protein is CATSRDGGEQFF. CDR3 DNA sequence: TGTGCCACCAGCAGAGATGGCGGGGAGCAGTTCTTC. The chain links TRBV15 to TRBJ2-1; D perhaps matches TRBD2 (5 bases). CDR1 LNHNV and CDR2 YYDKDF come from the germline V gene (reference sequence). The V and J ends lost 0 bases and 10 bases respectively, with 7 bases between them. This CDR3 contains 12 residues.